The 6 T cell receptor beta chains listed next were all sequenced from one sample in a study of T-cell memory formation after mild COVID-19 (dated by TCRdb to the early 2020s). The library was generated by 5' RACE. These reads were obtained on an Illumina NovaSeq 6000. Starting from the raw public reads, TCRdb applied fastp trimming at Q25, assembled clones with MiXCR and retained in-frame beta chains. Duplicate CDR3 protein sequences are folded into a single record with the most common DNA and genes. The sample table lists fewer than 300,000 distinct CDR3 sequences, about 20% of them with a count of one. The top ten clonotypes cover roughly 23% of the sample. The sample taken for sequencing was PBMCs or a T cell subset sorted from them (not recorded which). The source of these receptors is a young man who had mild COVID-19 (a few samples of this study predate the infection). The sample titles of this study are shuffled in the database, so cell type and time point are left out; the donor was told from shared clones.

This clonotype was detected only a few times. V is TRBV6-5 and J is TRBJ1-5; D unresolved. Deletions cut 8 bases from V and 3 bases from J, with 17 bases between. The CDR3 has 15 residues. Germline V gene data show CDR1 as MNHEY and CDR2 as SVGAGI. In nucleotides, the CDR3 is TGTGCCAGCGGGTACCCGGCGGATTACAATCAGCCCCAGCATTTT. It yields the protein CASGYPADYNQPQHF.

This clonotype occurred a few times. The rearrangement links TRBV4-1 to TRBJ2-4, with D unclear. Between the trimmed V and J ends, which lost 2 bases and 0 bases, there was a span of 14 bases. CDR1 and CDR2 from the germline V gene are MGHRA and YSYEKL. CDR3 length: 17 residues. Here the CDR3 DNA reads TGCGCCAGCAGCCAACCCACGGCGAAGGTAGCCAAAAACATTCAGTACTTC. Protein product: CASSQPTAKVAKNIQYF.

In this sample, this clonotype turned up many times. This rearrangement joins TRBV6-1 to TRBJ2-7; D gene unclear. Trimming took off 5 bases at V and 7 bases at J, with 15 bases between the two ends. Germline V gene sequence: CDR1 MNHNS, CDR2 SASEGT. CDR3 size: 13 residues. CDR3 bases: TGTGCCAGCAGTCACCCTCAGTGGTTGGAGCAGTACGTC. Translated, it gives CASSHPQWLEQYV.

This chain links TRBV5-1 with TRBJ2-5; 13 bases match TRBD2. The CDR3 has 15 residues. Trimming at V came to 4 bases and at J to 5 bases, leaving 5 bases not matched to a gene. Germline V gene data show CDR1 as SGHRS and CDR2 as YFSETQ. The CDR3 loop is CASSSGTSGVETQYF. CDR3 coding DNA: TGCGCCAGCAGCAGCGGGACTAGCGGGGTTGAGACCCAGTACTTC.

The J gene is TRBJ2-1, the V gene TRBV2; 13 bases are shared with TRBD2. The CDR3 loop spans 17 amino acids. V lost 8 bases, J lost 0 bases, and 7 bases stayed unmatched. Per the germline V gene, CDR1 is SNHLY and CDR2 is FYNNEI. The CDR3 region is CASLGTSGASSYNEQFF. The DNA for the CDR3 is TGTGCCAGCCTCGGGACTAGCGGGGCGAGCTCCTACAATGAGCAGTTCTTC.

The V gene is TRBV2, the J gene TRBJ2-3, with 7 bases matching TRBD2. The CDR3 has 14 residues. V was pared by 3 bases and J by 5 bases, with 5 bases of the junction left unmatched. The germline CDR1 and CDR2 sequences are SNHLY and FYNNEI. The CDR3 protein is CASSEAGEGDTQYF. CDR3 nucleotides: TGTGCCAGCAGTGAGGCGGGGGAAGGAGATACGCAGTATTTT.